This is a list of T cell receptor beta chains from one sample in a study. One entry per CDR3 protein, called by TCRdb with MiXCR from the 5' RACE reads. The profile shows about 57,000 distinct CDR3 sequences, around 24% of them singletons. The specimen sequenced was tumor-infiltrating Tregs sorted from the breast tumor. The receptors originated from a female donor with breast cancer. Each CDR3 is given with its conserved first and last residue. D genes are given only for firm matches. Where a row states a size, it is once, few, many or the class of an expanded clone; other rows omit it.

V gene: TRBV5-4; J gene: TRBJ2-5; D gene: NA; clone size: few; CDR3 protein: CASSPPGHGGTQYF; CDR3 DNA: TGTGCCAGCAGCCCCCCCGGACACGGGGGAACCCAGTACTTC
V gene: TRBV29-1; J gene: TRBJ2-3; D gene: TRBD2; clone size: many; CDR3 protein: CSVVGAGAADTQYF; CDR3 DNA: TGCAGCGTTGTAGGAGCGGGGGCCGCGGATACGCAGTATTTT
V gene: TRBV20-1; J gene: TRBJ1-1; D gene: NA; clone size: NA; CDR3 protein: CSARRDNYEAFF; CDR3 DNA: TGCAGTGCTAGGCGGGACAACTATGAAGCTTTCTTT
V gene: TRBV7-8; J gene: TRBJ1-6; D gene: NA; clone size: NA; CDR3 protein: CASSLVAAPMNSPLHF; CDR3 DNA: TGTGCCAGCAGCTTAGTGGCAGCACCTATGAATTCACCCCTCCACTTT
V gene: TRBV20-1; J gene: TRBJ1-1; D gene: NA; clone size: NA; CDR3 protein: CSARRQTGTEAFF; CDR3 DNA: TGCAGTGCTAGGAGACAGACGGGGACTGAAGCTTTCTTT
V gene: TRBV29-1; J gene: TRBJ2-1; D gene: TRBD2; clone size: NA; CDR3 protein: CSVNTSGERFF; CDR3 DNA: TGCAGCGTGAACACTAGCGGTGAGCGGTTCTTC
V gene: TRBV5-6; J gene: TRBJ2-7; D gene: TRBD1; clone size: NA; CDR3 protein: CASGFGQGVLSYEQYF; CDR3 DNA: TGTGCCAGCGGCTTTGGACAGGGCGTATTATCCTACGAGCAGTACTTC
V gene: TRBV9; J gene: TRBJ2-5; D gene: TRBD2; clone size: many; CDR3 protein: CASSVGTGTSGETQYF; CDR3 DNA: TGTGCCAGCAGCGTGGGTACCGGGACTAGCGGGGAGACCCAGTACTTC
V gene: TRBV12-3/TRBV12-4; J gene: TRBJ2-7; D gene: NA; clone size: many; CDR3 protein: CASSLDRTLGEQYF; CDR3 DNA: TGTGCCAGCAGTTTAGACCGGACACTCGGCGAGCAGTACTTC
V gene: TRBV4-2; J gene: TRBJ2-7; D gene: NA; clone size: few; CDR3 protein: CASSQDAGSHSYEQYF; CDR3 DNA: TGTGCCAGCAGCCAAGATGCGGGGAGTCACTCCTACGAGCAGTACTTC
V gene: TRBV9; J gene: TRBJ2-2; D gene: NA; clone size: few; CDR3 protein: CASSVGGDPVGELFF; CDR3 DNA: TGTGCCAGCAGCGTAGGCGGTGATCCTGTCGGGGAGCTGTTTTTT
V gene: TRBV6-1; J gene: TRBJ1-6; D gene: NA; clone size: few; CDR3 protein: CASSEGVSLHF; CDR3 DNA: TGTGCCAGCAGTGAAGGGGTATCCCTCCACTTT
V gene: TRBV5-1; J gene: TRBJ2-7; D gene: TRBD2; clone size: few; CDR3 protein: CASSLDLVAGVEQYF; CDR3 DNA: TGCGCCAGCAGCTTGGACCTAGTAGCGGGAGTTGAGCAGTACTTC
V gene: TRBV10-3; J gene: TRBJ1-3; D gene: NA; clone size: few; CDR3 protein: CAISGPGGPGNTIYF; CDR3 DNA: TGTGCCATCAGTGGCCCCGGCGGACCTGGAAACACCATATATTTT
V gene: TRBV19; J gene: TRBJ2-1; D gene: NA; clone size: NA; CDR3 protein: CASSRGVEQFF; CDR3 DNA: TGTGCCAGTAGTAGGGGGGTCGAGCAGTTCTTC
V gene: TRBV7-2; J gene: TRBJ1-1; D gene: NA; clone size: many; CDR3 protein: CASSHSRVTVEAFF; CDR3 DNA: TGTGCCAGCAGCCATTCCCGGGTAACGGTCGAAGCTTTCTTT
V gene: TRBV7-2; J gene: TRBJ1-3; D gene: NA; clone size: many; CDR3 protein: CASSSTGDSGNTIYF; CDR3 DNA: TGTGCCAGCAGCTCGACAGGAGACTCTGGAAACACCATATATTTT
V gene: TRBV4-1; J gene: TRBJ2-7; D gene: NA; clone size: NA; CDR3 protein: CASSQDLRYEQYF; CDR3 DNA: TGCGCCAGCAGCCAAGATTTACGCTACGAGCAGTACTTC
V gene: TRBV11-2; J gene: TRBJ2-7; D gene: TRBD1; clone size: NA; CDR3 protein: CASRLQGGSYEQYF; CDR3 DNA: TGTGCCAGCAGGCTACAGGGGGGCTCCTACGAGCAGTACTTC
V gene: TRBV6-2/TRBV6-3; J gene: TRBJ2-3; D gene: TRBD2; clone size: many; CDR3 protein: CASSYSSLAADTQYF; CDR3 DNA: TGTGCCAGCAGTTACTCGAGCCTAGCGGCAGATACGCAGTATTTT
V gene: TRBV5-1; J gene: TRBJ2-1; D gene: TRBD2; clone size: few; CDR3 protein: CASSLLAGTQFF; CDR3 DNA: TGCGCCAGCAGCTTACTAGCGGGCACGCAGTTCTTC
V gene: TRBV20-1; J gene: TRBJ2-2; D gene: NA; clone size: NA; CDR3 protein: CSAHPPGTSNTGELFF; CDR3 DNA: TGCAGTGCCCATCCCCCAGGGACCTCGAACACCGGGGAGCTGTTTTTT